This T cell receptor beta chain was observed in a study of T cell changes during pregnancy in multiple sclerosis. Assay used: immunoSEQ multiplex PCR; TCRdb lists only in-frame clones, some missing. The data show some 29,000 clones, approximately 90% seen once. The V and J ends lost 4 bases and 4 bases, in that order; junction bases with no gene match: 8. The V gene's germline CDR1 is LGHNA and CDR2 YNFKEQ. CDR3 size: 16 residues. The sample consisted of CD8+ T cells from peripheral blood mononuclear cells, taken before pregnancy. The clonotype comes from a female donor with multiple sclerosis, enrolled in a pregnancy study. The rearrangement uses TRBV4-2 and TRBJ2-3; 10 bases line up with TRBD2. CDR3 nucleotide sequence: TGTGCCAGCAGCCCTATAGCGGGAGGAGGTGCAGATACGCAGTATTTT. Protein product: CASSPIAGGGADTQYF.